This T cell receptor beta chain is drawn from a study of human T cells and chemical hapten exposure (dated by TCRdb to 2020 to 2022). Concerning the study at large: For sensitization, 2% DPC in acetone was applied to a 2 cm by 2 cm area of upper inner arm skin. Blood for TCR sequencing was provided by twenty-nine alopecia patients at one to four time points (pre-sensitization, 2, 6 and 24 weeks). Throughout the study period of around 24 weeks, patients also received therapeutic DPC doses to the scalp every week. The mostly female patient cohort included alopecia areata with under or over 50% scalp involvement, alopecia totalis and alopecia universalis. Patch testing was done on the upper back using Finn chambers containing 0.01% DPC, and results were scored after 6 days according to International Contact Dermatitis Research Group standards. In alopecia patients, the study followed how the peripheral blood TCR repertoire changed in vivo over primary and secondary sensitization to diphenylcyclopropenone (DPC), a hapten. Patient blood was sampled pre-sensitization (week 0) and at 2, 6 and about 24 weeks after DPC sensitization. Libraries were pooled for sequencing, and variation in per-sample TCR yields was attributed mainly to small differences in library volumes within the pool.

General findings and caveats noted by the study authors: Repeated subsampling changed both the strength of the expansion versus patch-test correlation and the threshold at which that correlation became significant. DPC sensitization did not change how many TCRs were above 1 in 1000 frequency, and no evidence was found of alterations in global repertoire structure. Alopecia, a presumed autoimmune disease, was present in all patients, so the immune response of the patients might differ from that of healthy individuals. Significantly more large CDR3 similarity clusters were formed by expanded TCRs than by pre-sensitization or healthy control sets, consistent with antigen-driven responses. The number of PT1 expanded TCRs positively correlated with patch test score, significant at thresholds 8, 16 and 32 but not 4.

To prepare the library, RACE was applied. Instrument on record: NextSeq 500. During library preparation, unique molecular identifiers were attached to individual cDNA molecules so that TCRs could be counted in a quantitative, reproducible way. For every blood RNA sample, sequencing covered both the TCR alpha and TCR beta chains. Per the source publication's procedure: Samples had a median of approximately 93,000 TCRs, with a range from roughly 23,224 to 700,000. V, J and CDR3 annotation of the TCR reads was carried out using the Decombinator software suite. For PS versus PT1 abundance plots, all samples were subsampled to the same number of TCRs (28,000). TCRs were defined as expanded if absent before sensitization and observed at least eight times at the 2-week time point. The public reads were quality trimmed at Q25 with fastp and then assembled into clones with MiXCR by TCRdb, keeping productive beta chains. A single entry per CDR3 protein holds the most common genes and DNA from its merged rows. The V and J calls, along with clone size, are taken from TCRdb and not from the paper's own processing. For this sample there are approximately 82,000 distinct CDR3 sequences; 10% to 13% appear just once. The ten most abundant clones make up 2% to 2.5% of the sample.

Including the terminal cysteine and phenylalanine, the CDR3 comprises 17 residues. Only CDR3 DNA remains: 51 bases, in frame from the first base. Via the germline V gene (reference sequence), CDR1 is LGHDT and CDR2 YNNKEL. V and J are trimmed by 4 bases and 2 bases, and the gene matches miss 7 bases of the junction. This clonotype was seen a few times. Its target antigen remains unknown. One base away there is no much larger clone; base qualities are not given. The label giving this sample's time point can be read as: patch test 1, 2 weeks after DPC sensitization. The meaning of the sample's treatment or condition label: therapeutic diphenylcyclopropenone sensitization with weekly scalp DPC. At every patch-test visit, the blood draw took place before the patch test was put on. Patients were considered eligible if aged 18 to 70, diagnosed with alopecia and deemed suitable for DPC therapy, and patients were excluded if pregnant. Unfractionated whole blood was collected in Tempus Blood RNA tubes, and total RNA was extracted from that blood.

This sequence was found in a man aged 40-49 years with alopecia areata. Some clones in this sample may be carry-over from other donors' samples. Recombination linked TRBV3-1 to TRBJ2-2, and TRBD2 matches 10 of the central bases. Sample: whole blood, taken in connection with sensitization to the hapten diphenylcyclopropenone (DPC). The DNA sequence is given as TGTGCCAGCAGCCCGTTAGCGGGAGGCCCCAACACCGGGGAGCTGTTTTTT. This translates into CASSPLAGGPNTGELFF.